This T cell receptor (beta chain) originates from a study of post-analysis software for immune sequencing data (dated by TCRdb to between 2014 and 2017). As for the study more broadly: Recorded disease courses included relapsing-remitting, secondary progressive and progressive-relapsing multiple sclerosis, with some patients lacking subtype annotation. The patient repertoires were compared against 11 previously published healthy control repertoires obtained from donors aged 6 to 25 years. A subset of samples was prepared in parallel using single-end sample barcoding, then pooled and co-amplified after Illumina adapter ligation.

Overall study outcomes, separate from this receptor: The control group was slightly older than the multiple sclerosis patient group. Significantly lower normalized Chao1 diversity was found in multiple sclerosis patients than in controls, suggesting substantial peripheral T-cell clonal expansion. About five TRBV segments, including TRBV5-6, TRBV5-1 and TRBV20-1, were significantly more frequent in patients than controls. Direct clustering with F measure revealed strong co-clustering of samples prepared in the same batch, which led to a batch-effect correction.

The library came from PCR. Sequencing instrument: Illumina HiSeq 2500. Unique molecular identifiers were incorporated into TCR beta cDNA libraries to reduce PCR and sequencing biases. Some 500,000 cDNA molecules were obtained for every 1 to 10 million input T cells, so each molecule roughly corresponded to one T cell. The same protocol used for the earlier healthy control dataset was applied to prepare and sequence the patient libraries. Samples belonging to the same batch were prepared together, multiplexed and sequenced on a shared HiSeq lane. In the paper's pipeline: Raw barcoded reads were processed with MIGEC, discarding single-read molecular identifier groups before consensus assembly and CDR3 extraction. Clonotype tables were post-analysed with VDJtools, and diversity was normalized by down-sampling all datasets to the smallest sample size. In repertoire overlap clustering, CDR3 amino acid sequences, but not nucleotide sequences, were matched to correct batch-related cross-sample contamination. The raw public reads went through TCRdb reprocessing: fastp at Q25, MiXCR clone calling, in-frame beta chains kept. All rows with the same CDR3 protein become a single entry with the most common DNA and genes. The V and J calls here are based on TCRdb, not the publication. Recorded for this sample are more than 500,000 distinct CDR3 sequences; 30% to 40% of them occurred a single time. Together, the top ten hold around 6.1% of the sample.

Notes on this clonotype: The antigen it binds to is not known. Base qualities are not at hand, and no much larger clone is one base apart.

To demonstrate the VDJtools post-analysis software, TCR beta repertoires were profiled from the peripheral blood of 10 to 15 young patients with multiple sclerosis. The patients with multiple sclerosis were children and adolescents between roughly 6 and 16 years of age. As encoded in the germline V gene, CDR1 is MNHEY while CDR2 is SVGAGI. CDR3 length: 16 amino acids, cysteine to phenylalanine. Only the CDR3 part of the read is kept: 48 bases, read in frame from the first base. The receptor comes from a girl under 18 with multiple sclerosis. The V and J genes are TRBV6-5 and TRBJ2-7; the junction holds 12 bases that match TRBD1. Matching the DNA end better, TRBJ2-5 makes the J call doubtful. The sequenced sample was blood. The bases are TGTGCCAGCAGTTACGTCGGGACAGGGGGCGGAAAGACCCAGTACTTC. Translated, it reads CASSYVGTGGGKTQYF.